The 3 T cell receptor beta chains below were found in one sample sequenced in a study of blood T cell repertoires in COVID-19 (dated by TCRdb to the early 2020s). Library preparation was by the immunoSEQ multiplex PCR assay. Imported from immuneACCESS, the table was reduced by TCRdb to in-frame sequences with V and J called. These copies leave out some clones; in studies compared against another copy, an unresolved V gene accounts for under half, and the cause of the remainder is not known. The sample yields about 84,000 clones; around four fifths were counted once. Around two fifths of the sample belongs to the ten largest clones. The sequenced sample was peripheral blood. The receptor source for this set is a man older than 75 with active or convalescent COVID-19.

This clone appeared a single time. The V and J genes are TRBV11-2 and TRBJ2-7; the match to TRBD2 covers 10 bases. This CDR3 is built from 16 residues. Germline assignment: CDR1 SGHAT and CDR2 FQNNGV. V shed 6 bases and J 3 bases; nucleotides not matched to a gene: 11. In nucleotides, the CDR3 is TGTGCCAGCAGGAAACTCCTCGGGACTAGCGACTACGAGCAGTACTTC. Its translation: CASRKLLGTSDYEQYF.

V and J are TRBV11-2 and TRBJ2-1; TRBD2 aligns across 14 bases. Germline V lookup: CDR1 SGHAT, CDR2 FQNNGV. Trimming cost V 6 bases and J 6 bases; bases outside gene matches: 4. The CDR3 length is 15 residues. The CDR3 spells CASRRGTSGSNEQFF. Written as DNA, the CDR3 is TGTGCCAGCAGACGGGGGACTAGCGGGAGCAATGAGCAGTTCTTC.

The J gene is TRBJ1-2, the V gene TRBV19; 12 nucleotides line up with TRBD1. The V and J ends lost 7 bases and 6 bases, in that order; junction bases with no gene match: 6. The CDR3 length is 14 residues. Per the germline V gene, CDR1 is LNHDA and CDR2 is SQIVND (reference sequence). The CDR3 protein is CASISGQGADGYTF. The CDR3 coding sequence is TGTGCCAGTATCTCGGGACAGGGGGCCGATGGCTACACCTTC.